Included here is one TCR beta chain sequence, with context. Its antigen is not known. This cohort consisted of healthy bone marrow donors. This entry is derived from a study of cytomegalovirus exposure and HLA in healthy donors. The PCR was carried out with 60 Vbeta primers and 13 Jbeta primers. Sequenced by immunoSEQ multiplex PCR; TCRdb stores in-frame clones only, minus some. Its clone listing holds fewer than 110,000 clones. Study-level findings and limits: Listed as cytomegalovirus-associated were 150 to 200 TCR beta chains. Accurate prediction of most subjects' HLA-A and HLA-B alleles from TCR beta sequences was reported. The authors excluded some V segments, including TRBV6-2 and TRBV6-3, as indistinguishable.

The germline gives CDR1 LGHNA, CDR2 YNFKEQ. The V gene end was trimmed by 5 bases and the J gene end by 0 bases; junction bases not matched to a gene: 3. The CDR3 contains 16 residues. The V gene is TRBV4-2, the J gene TRBJ2-7, with TRBD2 matching over 14 bases. Sequencing was carried out using PBMCs. The source of this sequence is a middle-aged man in good health and CMV-seronegative. CDR3 DNA sequence: TGTGCCAGCAGCTCGGGACTAGCGGGGGCCTCCTACGAGCAGTACTTC. Translation: CASSSGLAGASYEQYF.